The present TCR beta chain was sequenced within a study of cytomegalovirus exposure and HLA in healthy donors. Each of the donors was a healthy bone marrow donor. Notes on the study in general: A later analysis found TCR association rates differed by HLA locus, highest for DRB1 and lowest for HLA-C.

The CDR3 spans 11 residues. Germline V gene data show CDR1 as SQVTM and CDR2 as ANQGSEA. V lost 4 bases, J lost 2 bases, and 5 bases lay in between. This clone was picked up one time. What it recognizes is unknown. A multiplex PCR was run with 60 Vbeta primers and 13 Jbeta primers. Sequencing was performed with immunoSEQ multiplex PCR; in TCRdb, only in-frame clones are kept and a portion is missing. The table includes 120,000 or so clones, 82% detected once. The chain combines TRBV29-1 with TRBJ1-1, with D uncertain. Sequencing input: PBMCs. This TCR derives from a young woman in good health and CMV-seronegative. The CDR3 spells CSVVQNTEAFF. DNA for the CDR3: TGCAGCGTTGTTCAAAACACTGAAGCTTTCTTT.